This T cell receptor beta chain emerged from a study of OX40 agonist ivuxolimab in advanced cancers. For the study at large: Patients received ivuxolimab, an agonistic anti-OX40 (CD134) antibody. Every 2 weeks, ivuxolimab was infused into the patients intravenously at between 0.01 and 10 mg/kg. Approximately 41% of patients had received prior checkpoint inhibitor therapy.

The germline V and J ends were trimmed by 3 bases and 2 bases, with 13 bases remaining between them. Germline V CDR1 and CDR2: MNHEY, SMNVEV (reference sequence). The CDR3 has 15 residues. TCRdb keeps only in-frame clones here, not all; method: immunoSEQ multiplex PCR. The sample has approximately 56,000 clones, 80% to 90% seen once. This sequence joins TRBV27 and TRBJ1-1; D uncertain. The sample consisted of CD4+ or CD8+ T cells sorted from blood, taken in a trial of the OX40 agonist ivuxolimab. This clonotype was obtained from an adult with an advanced solid tumor such as melanoma, head and neck, liver or kidney cancer. The CDR3 sequence: CASSLGGMPNTEAFF. For the CDR3, the DNA is TGTGCCAGCAGTTTGGGCGGAATGCCAAACACTGAAGCTTTCTTT.